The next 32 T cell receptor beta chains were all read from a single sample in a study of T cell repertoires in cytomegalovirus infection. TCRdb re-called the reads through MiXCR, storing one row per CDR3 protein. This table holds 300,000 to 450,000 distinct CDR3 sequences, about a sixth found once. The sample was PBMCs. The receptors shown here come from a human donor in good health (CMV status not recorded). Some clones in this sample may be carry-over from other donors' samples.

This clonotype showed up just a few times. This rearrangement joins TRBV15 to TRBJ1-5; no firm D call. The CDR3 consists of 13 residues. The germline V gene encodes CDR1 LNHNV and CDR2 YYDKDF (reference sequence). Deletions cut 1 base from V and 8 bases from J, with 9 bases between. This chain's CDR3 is CATSRGAEEPQHF. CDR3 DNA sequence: TGTGCCACCAGCAGAGGGGCGGAGGAGCCCCAGCATTTT. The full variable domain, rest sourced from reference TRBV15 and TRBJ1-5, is DAMVIQNPRYQVTQFGKPVTLSCSQTLNHNVMYWYQQKSSQAPKLLFHYYDKDFNNEADTPDNFQSRRPNTSFCFLDIRSPGLGDTAMYLCATSRGAEEPQHFGDGTRLSIL.

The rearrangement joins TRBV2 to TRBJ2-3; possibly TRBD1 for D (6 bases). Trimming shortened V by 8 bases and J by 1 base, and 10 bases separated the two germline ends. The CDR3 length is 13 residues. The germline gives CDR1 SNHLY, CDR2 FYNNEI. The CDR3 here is CASCRTGTDTQYF. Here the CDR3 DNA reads TGTGCCAGCTGCCGGACAGGCACAGATACGCAGTATTTT.

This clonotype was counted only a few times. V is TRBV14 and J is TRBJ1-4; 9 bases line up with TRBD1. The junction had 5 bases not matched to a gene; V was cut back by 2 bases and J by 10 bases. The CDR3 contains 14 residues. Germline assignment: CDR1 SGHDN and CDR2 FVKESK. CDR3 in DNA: TGTGCCAGCAGCCAACGGACAGGGGTCCGAAAACTGTTTTTT. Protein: CASSQRTGVRKLFF.

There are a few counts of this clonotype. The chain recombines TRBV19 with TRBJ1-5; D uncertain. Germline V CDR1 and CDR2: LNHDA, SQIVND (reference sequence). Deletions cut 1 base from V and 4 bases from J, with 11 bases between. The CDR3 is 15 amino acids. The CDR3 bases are TGTGCCAGTAGTATAGTGGGCTCGAATAATCAGCCCCAGCATTTT. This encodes CASSIVGSNNQPQHF.

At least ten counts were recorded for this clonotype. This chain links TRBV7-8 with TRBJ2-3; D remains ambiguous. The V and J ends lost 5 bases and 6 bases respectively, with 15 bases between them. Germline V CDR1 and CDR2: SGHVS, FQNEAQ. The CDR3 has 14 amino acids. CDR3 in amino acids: CASSLQRSADTQYF. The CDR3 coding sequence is TGTGCCAGCAGCCTACAACGATCCGCGGATACGCAGTATTTT.

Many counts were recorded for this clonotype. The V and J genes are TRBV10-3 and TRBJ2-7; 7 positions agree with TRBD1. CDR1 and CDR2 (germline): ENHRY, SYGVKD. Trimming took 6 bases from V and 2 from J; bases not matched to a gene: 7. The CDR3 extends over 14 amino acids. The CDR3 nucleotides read TGTGCCATCAGGCAGGGGGTCGGAACCTACGAGCAGTACTTC. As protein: CAIRQGVGTYEQYF.

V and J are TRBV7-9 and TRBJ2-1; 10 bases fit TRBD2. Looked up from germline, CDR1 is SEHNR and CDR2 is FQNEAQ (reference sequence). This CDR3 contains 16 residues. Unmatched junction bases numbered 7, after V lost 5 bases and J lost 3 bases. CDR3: CASSDRAGGVYNEQFF. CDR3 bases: TGTGCCAGCAGCGACCGAGCGGGAGGGGTCTACAATGAGCAGTTCTTC.

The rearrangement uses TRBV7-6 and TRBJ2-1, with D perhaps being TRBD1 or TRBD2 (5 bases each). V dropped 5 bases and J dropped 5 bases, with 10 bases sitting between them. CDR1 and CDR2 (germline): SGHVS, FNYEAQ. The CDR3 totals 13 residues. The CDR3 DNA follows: TGTGCCAGCAGCCAAAGAGGGGACAATGAGCAGTTCTTC. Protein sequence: CASSQRGDNEQFF.

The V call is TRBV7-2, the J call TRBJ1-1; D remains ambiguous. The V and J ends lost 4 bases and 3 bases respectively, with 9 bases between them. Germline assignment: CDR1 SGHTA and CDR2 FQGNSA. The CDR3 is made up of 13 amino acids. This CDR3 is CASSSTQDTEAFF. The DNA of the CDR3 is TGTGCCAGCAGCTCAACGCAGGACACTGAAGCTTTCTTT. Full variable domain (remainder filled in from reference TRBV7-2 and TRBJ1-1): GAGVSQSPSNKVTEKGKDVELRCDPISGHTALYWYRQSLGQGLEFLIYFQGNSAPDKSGLPSDRFSAERTGGSVSTLTIQRTQQEDSAVYLCASSSTQDTEAFFGQGTRLTVV.

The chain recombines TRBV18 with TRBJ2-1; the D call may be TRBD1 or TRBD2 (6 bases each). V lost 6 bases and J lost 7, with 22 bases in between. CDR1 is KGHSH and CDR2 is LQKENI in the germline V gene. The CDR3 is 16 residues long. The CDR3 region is CASSPKGGPRWNEQFF. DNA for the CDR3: TGTGCCAGCTCTCCAAAGGGGGGCCCCAGGTGGAATGAGCAGTTCTTC.

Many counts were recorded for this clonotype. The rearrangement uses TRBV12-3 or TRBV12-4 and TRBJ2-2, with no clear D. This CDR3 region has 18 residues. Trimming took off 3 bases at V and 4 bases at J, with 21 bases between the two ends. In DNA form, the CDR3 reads TGTGCCAGCAGTTTTCTTGGTAGAGATTTAGCCTTCACCGGGGAGCTGTTTTTT. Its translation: CASSFLGRDLAFTGELFF.

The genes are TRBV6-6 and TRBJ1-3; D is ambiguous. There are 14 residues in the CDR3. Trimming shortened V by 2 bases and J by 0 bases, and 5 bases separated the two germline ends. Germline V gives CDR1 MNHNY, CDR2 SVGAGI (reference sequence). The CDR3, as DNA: TGTGCCAGCAGTTACAGGGACTCTGGAAACACCATATATTTT. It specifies CASSYRDSGNTIYF.

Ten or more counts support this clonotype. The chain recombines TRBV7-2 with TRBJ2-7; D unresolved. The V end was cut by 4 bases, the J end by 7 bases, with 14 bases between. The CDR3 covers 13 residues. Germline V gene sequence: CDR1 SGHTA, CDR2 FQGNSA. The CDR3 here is CASSSGPRVEQYF. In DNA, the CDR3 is TGTGCCAGCAGCTCCGGGCCCCGCGTGGAGCAGTACTTC. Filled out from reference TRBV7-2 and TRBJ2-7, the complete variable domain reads GAGVSQSPSNKVTEKGKDVELRCDPISGHTALYWYRQSLGQGLEFLIYFQGNSAPDKSGLPSDRFSAERTGGSVSTLTIQRTQQEDSAVYLCASSSGPRVEQYFGPGTRLTVT.

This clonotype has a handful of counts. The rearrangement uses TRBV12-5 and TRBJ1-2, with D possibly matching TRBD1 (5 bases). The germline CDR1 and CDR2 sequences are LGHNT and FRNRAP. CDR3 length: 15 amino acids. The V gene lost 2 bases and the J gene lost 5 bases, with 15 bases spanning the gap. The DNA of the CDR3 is TGTGCTAGTGGTTTGCGCCAAGACGGGACTTATGGCTACACCTTC. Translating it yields CASGLRQDGTYGYTF.

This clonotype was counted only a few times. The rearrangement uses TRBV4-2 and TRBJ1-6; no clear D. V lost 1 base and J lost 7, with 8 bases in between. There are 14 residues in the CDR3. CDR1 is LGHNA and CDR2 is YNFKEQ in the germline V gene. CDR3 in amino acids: CASSQVGNNSPLHF. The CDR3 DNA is TGTGCCAGCAGCCAAGTGGGGAACAATTCACCCCTCCACTTT.

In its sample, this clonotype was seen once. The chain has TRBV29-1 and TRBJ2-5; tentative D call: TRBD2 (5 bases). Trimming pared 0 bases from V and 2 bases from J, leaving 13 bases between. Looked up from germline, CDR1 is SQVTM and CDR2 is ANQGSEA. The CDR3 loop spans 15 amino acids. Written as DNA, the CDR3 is TGCAGCGTTGAAGATAGTTTGGGGAGACAAGAGACCCAGTACTTC. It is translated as CSVEDSLGRQETQYF.

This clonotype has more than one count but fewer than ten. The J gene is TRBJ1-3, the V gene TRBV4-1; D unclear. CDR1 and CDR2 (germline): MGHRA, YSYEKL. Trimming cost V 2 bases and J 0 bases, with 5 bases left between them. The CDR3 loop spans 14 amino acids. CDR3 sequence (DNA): TGCGCCAGCAGCCAACACAGCTCTGGAAACACCATATATTTT. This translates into CASSQHSSGNTIYF.

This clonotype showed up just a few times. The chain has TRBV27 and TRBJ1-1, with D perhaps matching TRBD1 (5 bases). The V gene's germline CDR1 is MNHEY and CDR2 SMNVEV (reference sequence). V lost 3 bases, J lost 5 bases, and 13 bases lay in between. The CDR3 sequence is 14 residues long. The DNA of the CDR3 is TGTGCCAGCAGTTTGGTAGGGGCAAGGACTGAAGCTTTCTTT. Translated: CASSLVGARTEAFF.

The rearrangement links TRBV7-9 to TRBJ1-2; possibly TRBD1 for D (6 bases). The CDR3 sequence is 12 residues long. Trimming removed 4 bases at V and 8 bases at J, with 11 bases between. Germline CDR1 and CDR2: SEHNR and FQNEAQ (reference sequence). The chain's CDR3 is CASSSTGRGYTF. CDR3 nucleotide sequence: TGTGCCAGCAGCTCGACAGGTCGCGGCTACACCTTC.

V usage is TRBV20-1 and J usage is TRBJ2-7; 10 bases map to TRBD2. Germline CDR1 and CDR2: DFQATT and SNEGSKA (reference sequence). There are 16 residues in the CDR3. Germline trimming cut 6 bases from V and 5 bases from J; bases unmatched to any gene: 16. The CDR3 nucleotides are TGCAGTGCCGGGGGGACTTTAGCGGGAGGTCTAAACGAGCAGTACTTC. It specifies CSAGGTLAGGLNEQYF.

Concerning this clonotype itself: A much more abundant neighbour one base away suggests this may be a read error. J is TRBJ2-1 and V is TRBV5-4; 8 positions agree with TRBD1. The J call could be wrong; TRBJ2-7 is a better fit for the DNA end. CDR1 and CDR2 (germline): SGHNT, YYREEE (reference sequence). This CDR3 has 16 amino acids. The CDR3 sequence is CASSLAHRGSYNEQYF. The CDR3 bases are TGTGCCAGCAGCTTGGCCCACAGGGGGTCCTACAATGAGCAGTACTTC.

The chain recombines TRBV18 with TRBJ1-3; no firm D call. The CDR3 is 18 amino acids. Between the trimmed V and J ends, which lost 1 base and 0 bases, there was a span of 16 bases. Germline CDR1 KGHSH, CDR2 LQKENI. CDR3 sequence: CASSPRALEENSGNTIYF. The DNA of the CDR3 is TGTGCCAGCTCACCACGAGCTTTGGAAGAGAACTCTGGAAACACCATATATTTT.

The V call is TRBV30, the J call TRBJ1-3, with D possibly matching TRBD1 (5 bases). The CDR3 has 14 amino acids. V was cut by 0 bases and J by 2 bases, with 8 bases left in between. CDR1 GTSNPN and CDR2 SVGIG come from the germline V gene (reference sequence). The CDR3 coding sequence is TGTGCCTGGAGTGTTCTGGGGGCTGGAAACACCATATATTTT. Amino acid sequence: CAWSVLGAGNTIYF.

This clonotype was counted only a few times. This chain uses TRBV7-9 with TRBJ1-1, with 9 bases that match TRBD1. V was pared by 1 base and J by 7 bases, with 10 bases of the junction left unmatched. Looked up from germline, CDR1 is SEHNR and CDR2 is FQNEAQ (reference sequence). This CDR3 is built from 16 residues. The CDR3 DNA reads TGTGCCAGCAGCTTAGGCCGGACAGGGGTATTTTATGAAGCTTTCTTT. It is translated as CASSLGRTGVFYEAFF.

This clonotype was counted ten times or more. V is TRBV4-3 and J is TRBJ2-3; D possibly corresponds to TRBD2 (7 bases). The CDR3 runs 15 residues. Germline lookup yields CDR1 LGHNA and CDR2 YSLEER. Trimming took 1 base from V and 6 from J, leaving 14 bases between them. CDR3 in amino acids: CASSQAGGGRDTQYF. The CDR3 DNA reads TGCGCCAGCAGCCAAGCCGGCGGGGGCCGGGATACGCAGTATTTT.

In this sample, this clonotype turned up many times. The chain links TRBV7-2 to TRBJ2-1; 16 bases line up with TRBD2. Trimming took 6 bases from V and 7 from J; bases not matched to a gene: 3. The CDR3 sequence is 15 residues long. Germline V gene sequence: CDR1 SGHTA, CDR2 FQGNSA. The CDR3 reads CASRGTSGGANEQFF. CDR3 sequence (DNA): TGTGCCAGCAGGGGGACTAGCGGGGGGGCGAATGAGCAGTTCTTC.

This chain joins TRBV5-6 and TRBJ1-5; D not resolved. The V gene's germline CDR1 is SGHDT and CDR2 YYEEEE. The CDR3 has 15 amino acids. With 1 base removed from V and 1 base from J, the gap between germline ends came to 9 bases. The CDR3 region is CASSLRNMSNQPQHF. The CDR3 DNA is TGTGCCAGCAGCTTGCGGAACATGAGCAATCAGCCCCAGCATTTT.

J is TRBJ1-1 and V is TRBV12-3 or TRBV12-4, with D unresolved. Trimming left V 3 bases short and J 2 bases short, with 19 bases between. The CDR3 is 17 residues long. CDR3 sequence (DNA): TGTGCCAGCAGTTTGGTCACGTCTAACAGCTTCAACACTGAAGCTTTCTTT. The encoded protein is CASSLVTSNSFNTEAFF.

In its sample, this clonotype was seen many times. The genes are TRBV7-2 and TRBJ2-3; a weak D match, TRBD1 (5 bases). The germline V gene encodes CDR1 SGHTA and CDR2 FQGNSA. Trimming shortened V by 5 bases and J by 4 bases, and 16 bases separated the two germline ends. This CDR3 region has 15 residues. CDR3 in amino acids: CASSPHVRTSDTQYF. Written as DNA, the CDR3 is TGTGCCAGCAGCCCCCACGTTAGGACATCAGATACGCAGTATTTT.

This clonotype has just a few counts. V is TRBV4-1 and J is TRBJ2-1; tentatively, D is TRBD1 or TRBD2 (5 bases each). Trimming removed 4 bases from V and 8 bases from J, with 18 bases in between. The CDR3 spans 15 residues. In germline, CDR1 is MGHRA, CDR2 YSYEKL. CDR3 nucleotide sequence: TGCGCCAGCAGCCCGGTCGGGACCTCGCTAGATGAGCAGTTCTTC. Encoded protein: CASSPVGTSLDEQFF.

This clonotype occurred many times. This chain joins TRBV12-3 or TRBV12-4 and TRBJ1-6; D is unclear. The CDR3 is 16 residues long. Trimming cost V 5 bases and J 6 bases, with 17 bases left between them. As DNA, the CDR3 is TGTGCCAGCAGTCCGCCGGGAACCGGCTTTAATTCACCCCTCCACTTT. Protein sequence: CASSPPGTGFNSPLHF.

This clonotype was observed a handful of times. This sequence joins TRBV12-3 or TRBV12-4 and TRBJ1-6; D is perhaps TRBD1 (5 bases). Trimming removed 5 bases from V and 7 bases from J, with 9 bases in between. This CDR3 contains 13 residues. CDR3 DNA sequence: TGTGCCAGCAGTACCAGACAGAATTCACCCCTCCACTTT. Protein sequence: CASSTRQNSPLHF.